What follows are 10 T cell receptor beta chains derived from one specimen sequenced in a study of cytomegalovirus exposure and HLA in healthy donors. PCR used 60 Vbeta primers and 13 Jbeta primers. Clones were read by immunoSEQ multiplex PCR, and TCRdb kept only the in-frame ones, dropping some. The table includes nearly 110,000 clones, 65% to 80% detected once. Sample: PBMCs. The receptor source for this set is a male donor in good health and CMV-seropositive.

This chain joins TRBV18 and TRBJ2-7; TRBD2 is a possible D gene (8 bases). The germline CDR1 and CDR2 sequences are KGHSH and LQKENI. V was cut by 3 bases and J by 1 base, with 25 bases left in between. The CDR3 length is 19 residues. CDR3 protein: CASSPSDRAPGLVSYEQYF. The CDR3 DNA sequence: TGTGCCAGCTCACCGAGCGACAGGGCACCGGGACTAGTATCCTACGAGCAGTACTTC.

This clone was seen a few times. V and J are TRBV5-4 and TRBJ2-1; 9 nucleotides match TRBD1. The V gene end was trimmed by 4 bases and the J gene end by 2 bases; junction bases not matched to a gene: 4. CDR3 length: 15 residues. CDR1 and CDR2 from the germline V gene are SGHNT and YYREEE (reference sequence). In nucleotides, the CDR3 is TGTGCCAGCAGCGACCGGGACAGGGCCTACAATGAGCAGTTCTTC. As protein: CASSDRDRAYNEQFF.

This chain connects TRBV30 to TRBJ2-1; possible D gene TRBD1, 5 bases. Germline CDR1 is GTSNPN and CDR2 is SVGIG (reference sequence). The CDR3 loop spans 13 amino acids. V dropped 0 bases and J dropped 7 bases, with 10 bases sitting between them. DNA for the CDR3: TGTGCCTGGAGTGTACTAAGGGGAAATGAGCAGTTCTTC. It codes for CAWSVLRGNEQFF.

V usage is TRBV5-8 and J usage is TRBJ1-4; the D gene is possibly TRBD1 (5 bases). The CDR3 covers 14 residues. The germline V and J ends were trimmed by 0 bases and 8 bases, with 11 bases remaining between them. CDR1 and CDR2 from the germline V gene are SGHTS and YDEGEE. This CDR3 reads CASSLVGEGEKLFF. The DNA for the CDR3 is TGTGCCAGCAGCTTGGTAGGGGAAGGCGAAAAACTGTTTTTT.

This clone was found once. The chain employs TRBV7-9 and TRBJ2-4, with 8 bases identical to TRBD2. Germline trimming cut 3 bases from V and 0 bases from J; bases unmatched to any gene: 10. CDR3 length: 18 amino acids. Germline assignment: CDR1 SEHNR and CDR2 FQNEAQ (reference sequence). CDR3 residues: CASSLWRGDSLAKNIQYF. CDR3 nucleotides: TGTGCCAGCAGCTTGTGGCGGGGGGACTCTCTAGCCAAAAACATTCAGTACTTC.

The chain carries TRBV9 and TRBJ2-1; 8 positions match TRBD1. This CDR3 is built from 13 residues. Germline assignment: CDR1 SGDLS and CDR2 YYNGEE. V lost 3 bases and J lost 9; bases outside the gene matches: 5. The CDR3 DNA reads as TGTGCCAGCAGCGCCGGACAGGGTACTGAGCAGTTCTTC. It encodes CASSAGQGTEQFF.

This clone was observed once. The V call is TRBV6-5, the J call TRBJ2-2; perhaps TRBD1 as D (6 bases). V was pared by 6 bases and J by 3 bases, with 11 bases between. Germline assignment: CDR1 MNHEY and CDR2 SVGAGI. The CDR3 consists of 14 residues. The CDR3 nucleotides read TGTGCCAGCAGACAAGGGGGTTACACCGGGGAGCTGTTTTTT. Translation: CASRQGGYTGELFF.

This chain joins TRBV2 and TRBJ2-3, with 13 bases matching TRBD2. The CDR3 length is 18 residues. The ends lost 6 bases at V and 2 bases at J; junction bases unmatched: 11. Germline CDR1 reads SNHLY; CDR2 reads FYNNEI. DNA for the CDR3: TGTGCCAGCAGGGTACTAGCGGGGGGGCAAACCCACACAGATACGCAGTATTTT. Its translation is CASRVLAGGQTHTDTQYF.

V gene TRBV19 combines with J gene TRBJ2-1, with D perhaps matching TRBD2 (5 bases). The ends were cut back, 5 bases at V and 5 bases at J, with 19 bases in the middle. There are 16 residues in the CDR3. The germline V gene encodes CDR1 LNHDA and CDR2 SQIVND (reference sequence). The CDR3 sequence: CASSGTLRAWDNEQFF. The CDR3 DNA is TGTGCCAGTAGTGGAACTTTGAGGGCCTGGGACAATGAGCAGTTCTTC.

CDR3 in DNA: TGTGCCAGCAGCTTAGCGACGGTCAGGGTCCAAGAGACCCAGTACTTC. Protein product: CASSLATVRVQETQYF. This chain links TRBV7-9 with TRBJ2-5, with D possibly being TRBD1 (5 bases). This CDR3 is built from 16 residues. CDR1 SEHNR and CDR2 FQNEAQ come from the germline V gene (reference sequence). V lost 0 bases and J 1 base, leaving 12 bases between the germline ends.